This TCR beta chain was sequenced in a study of blood T cell repertoires in COVID-19. Study-wide background: From T cells, B-cell-depleted T cells, or PBMCs came the material, which was cDNA or gDNA.

Per the germline V gene, CDR1 is SGHTA and CDR2 is FQGTGA. V lost 2 bases and J lost 3; bases outside the gene matches: 6. This CDR3 spans 16 amino acids. Some clones are missing from TCRdb's copy, which holds only in-frame ones; the method was immunoSEQ multiplex PCR. The sample consists of approximately 80,000 clones, 88% of them appearing once. The chain couples TRBV7-3 to TRBJ2-2; TRBD2 agrees at 7 bases. Sequences were obtained from peripheral blood. This receptor was obtained from a human donor in a cohort sampled during active COVID-19. The CDR3 protein is CASSLGHGGYTGELFF. The CDR3 bases are TGTGCCAGCAGCTTAGGTCACGGGGGGTACACCGGGGAGCTGTTTTTT.